The next 2 T cell receptor beta chains were all read from a single sample in a study of STAT5B mutations in CD4+ large granular lymphocyte leukemia. Produced via immunoSEQ multiplex PCR; TCRdb's table is partial and in-frame only. The sample records roughly 30,000 clones, around four fifths being singletons. Sequencing used CD4+ T cells from blood buffy coats. The receptors were sampled from a human donor in good health.

The rearrangement uses TRBV7-2 and TRBJ2-1; D gene ambiguous. Trimming shortened V by 0 bases and J by 4 bases, and 4 bases separated the two germline ends. The CDR3 has 13 residues. The V gene's germline CDR1 is SGHTA and CDR2 FQGNSA. The DNA of the CDR3 is TGTGCCAGCAGCTTAGCCGAGTACAATGAGCAGTTCTTC. Amino acid sequence: CASSLAEYNEQFF. The complete variable domain, with remaining parts taken from reference TRBV7-2 and TRBJ2-1, reads GAGVSQSPSNKVTEKGKDVELRCDPISGHTALYWYRQSLGQGLEFLIYFQGNSAPDKSGLPSDRFSAERTGGSVSTLTIQRTQQEDSAVYLCASSLAEYNEQFFGPGTRLTVL.

This chain uses TRBV2 with TRBJ2-5; D is unclear. There are 14 residues in the CDR3. CDR1 SNHLY and CDR2 FYNNEI come from the germline V gene. Deletions cut 1 base from V and 7 bases from J, with 13 bases between. The CDR3 is CASSEGTGYGTQYF. In DNA, the CDR3 is TGTGCCAGCAGTGAAGGTACTGGGTATGGGACCCAGTACTTC.